One and the same sample provided the 14 T cell receptor beta chains below, sequenced in a study of molecular identifiers for immune sequencing clone quantification. MiXCR was run by TCRdb on the PCR reads, yielding one entry per CDR3 protein. The repertoire holds about 640,000 distinct CDR3 sequences, just under 20% seen once, with around 0.86% in the top ten. Source material: naive CD8+ T cells from blood, with Jurkat cell RNA spiked in. Noted subset: FACS-sorted CD8+CD4-CCR7+CD45RA+ naive T cells. The receptors were gathered from a human donor in good health. Some libraries in this study had Jurkat cell RNA spiked in.

There are many counts of this clonotype. This chain connects TRBV6-5 to TRBJ2-3; 9 bases match TRBD1. CDR1 is MNHEY, CDR2 SVGAGI, per germline. Trimming cost V 5 bases and J 1 base; bases outside gene matches: 4. The CDR3 has 15 residues. CDR3 DNA: TGTGCCAGCAGTACAGGGGGCGAGGGCACAGATACGCAGTATTTT. Protein: CASSTGGEGTDTQYF.

This clonotype was seen many times. This rearrangement joins TRBV6-1 to TRBJ2-3; 16 bases fit TRBD2. The CDR3 sequence is 21 residues long. The germline gives CDR1 MNHNS, CDR2 SASEGT. Losses at the gene ends were 3 bases for V and 2 bases for J; bases not matched to a gene: 14. In nucleotides, the CDR3 is TGTGCCAGCAGTGAGGCCCTGGGACTAGCGGGAGGGTTCCCCGCCACAGATACGCAGTATTTT. This codes for CASSEALGLAGGFPATDTQYF.

V gene TRBV4-2 combines with J gene TRBJ2-7; D possibly corresponds to TRBD2 (5 bases). The V and J ends lost 0 bases and 0 bases respectively, with 12 bases between them. This CDR3 is 16 amino acids long. Germline loops: CDR1 LGHNA, CDR2 YNFKEQ. The CDR3 region has the DNA TGTGCCAGCAGCCAAGAGGAAGTGGGGAGCTCCTACGAGCAGTACTTC. This codes for CASSQEEVGSSYEQYF.

About this clonotype itself: A read error is possible here, since a much larger clone lies one base away. The chain couples TRBV19 to TRBJ2-3; D tentatively fits TRBD1 or TRBD2 (5 bases each). The germline gives CDR1 LNHDA, CDR2 SQIVND (reference sequence). The CDR3 sequence is 16 residues long. The CDR3 sequence: CAGSIHGDRSADTQYF. CDR3 bases: TGTGCCGGTAGTATTCACGGGGACCGGTCGGCCGATACGCAGTATTTT. Full variable domain (missing parts from reference TRBV19 and TRBJ2-3): DGGITQSPKYLFRKEGQNVTLSCEQNLNHDAMYWYRQDPGQGLRLIYYSQIVNDFQKGDIAEGYSVSREKKESFPLTVTSAQKNPTAFYLCAGSIHGDRSADTQYFGPGTRLTVL.

On this clonotype: A read error is possible here, since a much larger clone lies one base away. The chain links TRBV7-6 to TRBJ2-5, with TRBD2 matching 10 bases. This CDR3 has 15 amino acids. Germline CDR1 reads SGHVS; CDR2 reads FNYEAQ. The CDR3 DNA reads TGTGCCAGCAGCCCAGGACTAGCGGAACAAGAGACCAAGTACTTC. Translating gives CASSPGLAEQETKYF.

This rearrangement joins TRBV27 to TRBJ1-5, with 7 bases that match TRBD1. Germline CDR1 MNHEY, CDR2 SMNVEV (reference sequence). CDR3 size: 16 residues. V shed 5 bases, J shed 3 bases, and the junction held 10 bases outside the gene matches. The CDR3 sequence is CASSPTTGLNNQPQHF. CDR3 nucleotides: TGTGCCAGCAGTCCAACGACAGGGTTAAACAATCAGCCCCAGCATTTT.

This clonotype was counted ten times or more. This chain connects TRBV25-1 to TRBJ1-1; 9 nucleotides agree with TRBD1. Germline V gene lookup returns CDR1 MGHDK and CDR2 SYGVNS. The CDR3 runs to 14 residues. J gave up 5 bases and V 2 bases, and 3 bases lay outside the gene matches. CDR3 sequence reads: CASSEGQGRTEAFF. CDR3 bases: TGTGCCAGCAGTGAAGGACAGGGGCGTACTGAAGCTTTCTTT.

This clonotype has at least ten counts. The V gene is TRBV20-1, the J gene TRBJ1-1, with D perhaps TRBD1 (5 bases). The V gene lost 3 bases and the J gene lost 7 bases, with 15 bases spanning the gap. The germline V gene has CDR1 DFQATT and CDR2 SNEGSKA (reference sequence). The CDR3 has 13 residues. CDR3 sequence reads: CSARSGDHYEAFF. The CDR3 nucleotides read TGCAGTGCTAGGTCTGGGGACCATTATGAAGCTTTCTTT.

The table lists this clonotype with a few counts. This sequence may be a read error, since a much larger clone differs from it by one base. The chain carries TRBV20-1 and TRBJ2-7; D remains ambiguous. The CDR3 covers 14 residues. Trimming took 1 base from V and 3 from J, leaving 13 bases between them. Germline V gene lookup returns CDR1 DFQATT and CDR2 SNEGSKA (reference sequence). CDR3 DNA: TGCAGTGCTAGAGTTCAGAATGTAGACTACGAGCAGTACTTC. Translated, it gives CSARVQNVDYEQYF.

The V and J genes are TRBV21-1 and TRBJ1-1; the table's D gene call, TRBD1, was not cross checked with the DNA. TRBV21-1 is termed a pseudogene. The CDR3 is 17 amino acids. The CDR3 DNA reads TGTGCCAGCACCAAAAATGGGGTGGGGGCCCGGAACACTGAAGCTTTCTTC. Protein sequence: CASTKNGVGARNTEAFF.

About this clonotype itself: This may be a read error, as it is one base from a much larger clone. V and J are TRBV10-1 and TRBJ1-6, with D unclear. V lost 2 bases and J lost 10, with 12 bases in between. Per germline, CDR1 WNHNN and CDR2 SYGVQD (reference sequence). CDR3 size: 14 residues. The CDR3 DNA reads TGCGCCAGCAGTGAGGGAAGCCGAAGATCACCCCTCCACTTT. Translating gives CASSEGSRRSPLHF.

This clonotype occurred many times. The chain joins TRBV6-6 to TRBJ1-2; 8 positions agree with TRBD1. CDR1 is MNHNY, CDR2 SVGAGI, per germline (reference sequence). V lost 2 bases and J lost 0; bases outside the gene matches: 11. The CDR3 sequence is 18 residues long. This chain's CDR3 is CASSYTPLTGAANYGYTF. The CDR3 DNA follows: TGTGCCAGCAGTTACACACCACTGACAGGGGCCGCTAACTATGGCTACACCTTC.

V is TRBV5-4 and J is TRBJ2-2, with 7 bases aligning to TRBD2. J lost 4 bases, V lost 0 bases, and 6 bases had no gene match. The CDR3 sequence is 16 residues long. Germline CDR1 is SGHNT and CDR2 is YYREEE (reference sequence). DNA for the CDR3: TGTGCCAGCAGCTTGGACCTATCTAGCGGCACCGGGGAGCTGTTTTTT. This sequence encodes CASSLDLSSGTGELFF.

To note about this clonotype: With a much larger clone just one base away, this may be a read error. Because the CDR3 is missing its conserved closing phenylalanine or tryptophan, this is likely a read error. The CDR3 protein is CASSLGGGGGSTDTQYS. DNA of the CDR3: TGCGCCAGCAGCTTGGGCGGCGGTGGGGGAAGCACAGATACGCAGTATTCT. V usage is TRBV5-1 and J usage is TRBJ2-3; either TRBD1 or TRBD2 may supply D (5 bases each). Germline V gene sequence: CDR1 SGHRS, CDR2 YFSETQ. CDR3 length equals 17 residues. The germline V and J ends were trimmed by 0 bases and 0 bases, with 14 bases remaining between them.